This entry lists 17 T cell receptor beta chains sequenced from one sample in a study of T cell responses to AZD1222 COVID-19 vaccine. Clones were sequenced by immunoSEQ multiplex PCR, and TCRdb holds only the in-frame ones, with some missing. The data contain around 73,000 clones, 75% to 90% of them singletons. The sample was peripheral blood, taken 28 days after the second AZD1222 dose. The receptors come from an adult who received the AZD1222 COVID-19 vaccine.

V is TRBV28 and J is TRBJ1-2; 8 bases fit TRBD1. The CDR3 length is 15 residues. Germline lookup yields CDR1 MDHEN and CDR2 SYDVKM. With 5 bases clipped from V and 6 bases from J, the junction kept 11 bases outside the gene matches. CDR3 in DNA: TGTGCCAGCAGTCCGTCTGGCAGGGGGCAAAATGGCTACACCTTC. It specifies CASSPSGRGQNGYTF.

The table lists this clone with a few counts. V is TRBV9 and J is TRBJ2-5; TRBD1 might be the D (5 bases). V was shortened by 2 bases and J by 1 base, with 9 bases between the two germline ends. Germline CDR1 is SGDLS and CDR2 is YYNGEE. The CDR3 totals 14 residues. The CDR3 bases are TGTGCCAGCAGCGTGTGGGGCACCCAAGAGACCCAGTACTTC. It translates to CASSVWGTQETQYF.

The CDR3 region has the DNA TGTGCCAGCAGCTTGGCACCGAGCTCCTACAATGAGCAGTTCTTC. Translating gives CASSLAPSSYNEQFF. The rearrangement links TRBV7-6 to TRBJ2-1; no firm D call. V was cut by 3 bases and J by 0 bases, with 9 bases left in between. This CDR3 is built from 15 residues. From germline, CDR1 is SGHVS and CDR2 FNYEAQ.

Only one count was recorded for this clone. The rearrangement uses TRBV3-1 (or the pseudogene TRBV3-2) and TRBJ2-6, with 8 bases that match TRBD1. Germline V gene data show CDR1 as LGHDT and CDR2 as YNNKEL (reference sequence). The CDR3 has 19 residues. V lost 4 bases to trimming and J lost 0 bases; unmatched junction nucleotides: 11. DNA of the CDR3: TGTGCCAGCAGCCCGCACCCGGGACAGGCCCTCTCTGGGGCCAACGTCCTGACTTTC. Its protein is CASSPHPGQALSGANVLTF.

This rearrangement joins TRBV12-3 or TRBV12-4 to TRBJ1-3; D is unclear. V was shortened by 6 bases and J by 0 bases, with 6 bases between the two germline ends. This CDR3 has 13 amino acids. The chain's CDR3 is CASSRSSGNTIYF. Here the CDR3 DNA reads TGTGCCAGCAGCCGCAGCTCTGGAAACACCATATATTTT.

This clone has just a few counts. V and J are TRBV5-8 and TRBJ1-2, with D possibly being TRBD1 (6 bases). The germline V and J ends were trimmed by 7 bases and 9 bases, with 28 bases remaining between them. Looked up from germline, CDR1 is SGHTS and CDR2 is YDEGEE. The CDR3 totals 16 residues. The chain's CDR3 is CASPSGTNPPRYRYTF. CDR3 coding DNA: TGTGCCAGCCCTTCCGGGACAAATCCCCCGCGGTATCGCTACACCTTC.

This chain's CDR3 is CASSFKADTQYF. The CDR3 DNA is TGTGCCAGCAGTTTTAAGGCAGATACGCAGTATTTT. The chain carries TRBV12-3 or TRBV12-4 and TRBJ2-3; no reliable D call. This CDR3 has 12 amino acids. Trimming removed 3 bases at V and 4 bases at J, with 5 bases between.

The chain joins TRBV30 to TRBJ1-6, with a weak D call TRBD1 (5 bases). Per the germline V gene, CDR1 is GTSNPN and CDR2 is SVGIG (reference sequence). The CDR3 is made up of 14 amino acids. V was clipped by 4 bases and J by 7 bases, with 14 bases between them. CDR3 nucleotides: TGTGCCTGGACTGGCTGGACACCGAATTCACCCCTCCACTTT. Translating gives CAWTGWTPNSPLHF.

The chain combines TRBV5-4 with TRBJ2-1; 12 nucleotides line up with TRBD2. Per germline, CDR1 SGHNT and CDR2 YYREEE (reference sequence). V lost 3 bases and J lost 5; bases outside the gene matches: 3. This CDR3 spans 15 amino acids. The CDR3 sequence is CASSSRTSGNNEQFF. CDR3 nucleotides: TGTGCCAGCAGCTCACGGACTAGCGGGAACAATGAGCAGTTCTTC.

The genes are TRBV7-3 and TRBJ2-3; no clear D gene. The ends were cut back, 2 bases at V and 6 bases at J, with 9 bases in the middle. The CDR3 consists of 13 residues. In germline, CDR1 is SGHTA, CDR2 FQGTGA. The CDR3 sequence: CASSLDQGDTQYF. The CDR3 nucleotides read TGTGCCAGCAGCTTAGATCAAGGGGATACGCAGTATTTT.

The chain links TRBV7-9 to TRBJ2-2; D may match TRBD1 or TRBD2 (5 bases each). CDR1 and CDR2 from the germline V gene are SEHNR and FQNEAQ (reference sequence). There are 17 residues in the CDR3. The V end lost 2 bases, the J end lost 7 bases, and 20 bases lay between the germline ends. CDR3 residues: CASSLNAGGTQSGELFF. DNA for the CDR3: TGTGCCAGCAGCTTAAATGCTGGGGGAACCCAGAGCGGGGAGCTGTTTTTT.

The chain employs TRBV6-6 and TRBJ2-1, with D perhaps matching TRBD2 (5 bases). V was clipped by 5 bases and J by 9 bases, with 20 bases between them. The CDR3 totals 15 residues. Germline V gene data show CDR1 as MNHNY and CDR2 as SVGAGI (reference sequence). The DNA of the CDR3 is TGTGCCAGCAGTCAGCCTCGGGGAACCACAAGTGAGCAGTTCTTC. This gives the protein CASSQPRGTTSEQFF.

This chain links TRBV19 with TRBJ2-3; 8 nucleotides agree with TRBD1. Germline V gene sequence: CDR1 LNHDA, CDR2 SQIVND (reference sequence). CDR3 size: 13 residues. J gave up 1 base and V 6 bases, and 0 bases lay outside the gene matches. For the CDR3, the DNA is TGTGCCAGTAGGGACAGGGGCACAGATACGCAGTATTTT. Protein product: CASRDRGTDTQYF.

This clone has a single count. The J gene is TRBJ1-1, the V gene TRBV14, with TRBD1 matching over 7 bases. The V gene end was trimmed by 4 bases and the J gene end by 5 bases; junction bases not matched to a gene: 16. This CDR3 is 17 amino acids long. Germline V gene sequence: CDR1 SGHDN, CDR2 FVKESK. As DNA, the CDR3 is TGTGCCAGCAGCCTCGGCGTGGGAGGGGGCATGGGGACTGAAGCTTTCTTT. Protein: CASSLGVGGGMGTEAFF.

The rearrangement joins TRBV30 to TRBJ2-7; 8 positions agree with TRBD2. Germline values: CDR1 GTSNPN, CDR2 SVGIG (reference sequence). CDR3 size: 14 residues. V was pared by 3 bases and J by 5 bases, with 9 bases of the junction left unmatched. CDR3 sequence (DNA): TGTGCCTGGAGCCATCCGGGGGGGATGGACGAGCAGTACTTC. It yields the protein CAWSHPGGMDEQYF.

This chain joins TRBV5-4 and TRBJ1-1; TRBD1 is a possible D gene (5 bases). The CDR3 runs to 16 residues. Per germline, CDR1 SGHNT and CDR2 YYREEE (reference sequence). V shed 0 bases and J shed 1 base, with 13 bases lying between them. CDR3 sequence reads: CASSLEPERGNTEAFF. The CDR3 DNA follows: TGTGCCAGCAGCTTGGAACCCGAAAGGGGGAACACTGAAGCTTTCTTT.

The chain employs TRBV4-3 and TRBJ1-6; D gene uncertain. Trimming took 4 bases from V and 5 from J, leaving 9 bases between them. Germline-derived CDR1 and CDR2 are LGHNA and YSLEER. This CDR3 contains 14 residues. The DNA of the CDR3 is TGCGCCAGCAGCCGTAACACAGATAATTCACCCCTCCACTTT. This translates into CASSRNTDNSPLHF.